The 25 T cell receptor beta chains below were found in one sample sequenced in a study of shared clonotypes between healthy human individuals. The table came from immunoSEQ multiplex PCR; TCRdb's copy has only in-frame clones and leaves some out. The sample shows about 1.1 million clones, 70% to 80% of them seen only once. Sequenced sample: memory CD4+ T cells from PBMCs. Subset here: CD45RA-negative fraction. The receptors shown here come from a man aged 18 to 30 in good health. Some clones in this sample may be carry-over from other donors' samples.

This clone has just a few counts. The rearrangement links TRBV30 to TRBJ1-5, with 7 bases that match TRBD1. The CDR3 sequence is 15 residues long. Trimming at V came to 1 base and at J to 1 base, leaving 4 bases not matched to a gene. Germline V lookup: CDR1 GTSNPN, CDR2 SVGIG (reference sequence). For the CDR3, the DNA is TGTGCCTGGAGTGGAGACAGGGTCAGCAATCAGCCCCAGCATTTT. Translated, it gives CAWSGDRVSNQPQHF. Based on the CDR3 plus reference TRBV30 and TRBJ1-5, the full variable domain is SQTIHQWPATLVQPVGSPLSLECTVEGTSNPNLYWYRQAAGRGLQLLFYSVGIGQISSEVPQNLSASRPQDRQFILSSKKLLLSDSGFYLCAWSGDRVSNQPQHFGDGTRLSIL.

The V gene is TRBV30, the J gene TRBJ1-5; no reliable D call. Germline V gene sequence: CDR1 GTSNPN, CDR2 SVGIG (reference sequence). V was shortened by 2 bases and J by 2 bases, with 13 bases between the two germline ends. This CDR3 contains 15 residues. As DNA, the CDR3 is TGTGCCTGGAGTCCCCCGAGGGTCGGCAATCAGCCCCAGCATTTT. Translating it yields CAWSPPRVGNQPQHF.

The rearrangement joins TRBV29-1 to TRBJ2-7; possibly TRBD1 for D (5 bases). Germline V gene data show CDR1 as SQVTM and CDR2 as ANQGSEA. The CDR3 is 14 amino acids. The V end lost 4 bases, the J end lost 4 bases, and 17 bases lay between the germline ends. The CDR3 loop reads CSVGLQAGTYEQYF. CDR3 nucleotide sequence: TGCAGCGTTGGGTTACAGGCAGGTACTTACGAGCAGTACTTC.

The chain recombines TRBV18 with TRBJ1-2; weak D call: TRBD1 (6 bases). The CDR3 consists of 17 residues. V lost 3 bases and J lost 1, with 18 bases in between. Looked up from germline, CDR1 is KGHSH and CDR2 is LQKENI. The chain's CDR3 is CASSPSPGAVDNYGYTF. In DNA form, the CDR3 reads TGTGCCAGCTCACCTTCGCCAGGGGCCGTAGATAACTATGGCTACACCTTC.

This clone has only one observation. The chain is built from TRBV13 and TRBJ1-2; 9 bases are a match to TRBD1. This CDR3 has 13 amino acids. CDR1 is PRHDT, CDR2 FYEKMQ, per germline (reference sequence). Trimming took 5 bases from V and 7 from J; bases not matched to a gene: 5. The CDR3 loop is CASSRDREVGYTF. The CDR3 DNA sequence: TGTGCCAGCAGCCGGGACAGGGAAGTTGGCTACACCTTC. The variable domain in full, with the rest retrieved from reference TRBV13 and TRBJ1-2, is AAGVIQSPRHLIKEKRETATLKCYPIPRHDTVYWYQQGPGQDPQFLISFYEKMQSDKGSIPDRFSAQQFSDYHSELNMSSLELGDSALYFCASSRDREVGYTFGSGTRLTVV.

V usage is TRBV6-6 and J usage is TRBJ2-7; D might be TRBD2 (5 bases). Between the trimmed V and J ends, which lost 0 bases and 4 bases, there was a span of 13 bases. Germline CDR1 is MNHNY and CDR2 is SVGAGI (reference sequence). This CDR3 region has 15 residues. CDR3 nucleotide sequence: TGTGCCAGCAGTTACTCAGCAGCGGAAGGGTACGAGCAGTACTTC. Translated: CASSYSAAEGYEQYF.

This clone was seen more than once but under ten times. Distinct nucleotide sequences in the sample also encode this CDR3. The chain employs TRBV18 and TRBJ2-5; D possibly corresponds to TRBD2 (5 bases). The CDR3 contains 13 residues. V was shortened by 0 bases and J by 5 bases, with 7 bases between the two germline ends. CDR1 and CDR2 (germline): KGHSH, LQKENI. This CDR3 is CASSPPGGETQYF. The CDR3 DNA reads TGTGCCAGCTCACCACCGGGCGGGGAGACCCAGTACTTC.

The chain joins TRBV7-9 to TRBJ1-1; the D is unclear. CDR1 is SEHNR and CDR2 is FQNEAQ in the germline V gene (reference sequence). The ends were cut back, 6 bases at V and 0 bases at J, with 8 bases in the middle. The CDR3 sequence is 13 residues long. The chain's CDR3 is CASRDGLNTEAFF. CDR3 nucleotides: TGTGCCAGCAGGGACGGATTGAACACTGAAGCTTTCTTT.

The chain links TRBV10-3 to TRBJ1-1, with D uncertain. V lost 6 bases, J lost 5 bases, and 10 bases lay in between. The CDR3 covers 12 residues. Germline lookup yields CDR1 ENHRY and CDR2 SYGVKD. The CDR3 region is CAIRPSETEAFF. CDR3 in DNA: TGTGCCATCAGGCCGTCGGAGACTGAAGCTTTCTTT.

The chain is built from TRBV27 and TRBJ2-1; D possibly corresponds to TRBD1 (6 bases). Germline-derived CDR1 and CDR2 are MNHEY and SMNVEV (reference sequence). The CDR3 runs to 16 residues. Trimming took off 2 bases at V and 3 bases at J, with 14 bases between the two ends. The CDR3 loop reads CASSLKGTYFYNEQFF. CDR3 nucleotide sequence: TGTGCCAGCAGTTTAAAGGGGACATATTTCTACAATGAGCAGTTCTTC.

The V and J genes are TRBV11-2 and TRBJ2-7; TRBD1 matches 10 bases. V dropped 10 bases and J dropped 3; count of bases not matched to a gene: 9. Germline-derived CDR1 and CDR2 are SGHAT and FQNNGV. The CDR3 contains 14 residues. The CDR3 loop reads CATSGGTGVYEQYF. CDR3 nucleotides: TGTGCCACCTCGGGAGGGACAGGGGTCTACGAGCAGTACTTC.

This clone was recorded only once. The chain links TRBV10-1 to TRBJ2-2, with a possible D match to TRBD1 (5 bases). Germline V gene data show CDR1 as WNHNN and CDR2 as SYGVQD (reference sequence). V lost 10 bases and J lost 0, with 12 bases in between. This CDR3 has 14 amino acids. The CDR3 protein is CATAKGTNTGELFF. DNA of the CDR3: TGCGCCACCGCGAAGGGGACGAACACCGGGGAGCTGTTTTTT.

On this clone itself: One junction end does not reproduce the germline sequence, and a read error may be involved. The same CDR3 also results from other DNA sequences found in this sample. The chain employs TRBV2 and TRBJ1-3; D is unresolved. Germline-derived CDR1 and CDR2 are SNHLY and FYNNEI. The CDR3 is 16 amino acids. CDR3 region: CASSGARPDSGNTIYF. DNA for the CDR3: TGTGCCAGCAGTGGAGCACGGCCCGACTCTGGGAACACCATATATTTT.

This clone was picked up one time. The V gene is TRBV6-5, the J gene TRBJ1-2; D perhaps matches TRBD1 (5 bases). The CDR3 loop spans 14 amino acids. Germline assignment: CDR1 MNHEY and CDR2 SVGAGI. V lost 6 bases, J lost 6 bases, and 17 bases lay in between. The DNA for the CDR3 is TGTGCCAGCAGGGAGAACAGGTTTATCCATGGCTACACCTTC. Translated, it gives CASRENRFIHGYTF.

The chain employs TRBV4-1 and TRBJ2-3; D might be TRBD1 (6 bases). Between the trimmed V and J ends, which lost 1 base and 6 bases, there was a span of 11 bases. Germline V gene sequence: CDR1 MGHRA, CDR2 YSYEKL. CDR3 length equals 14 residues. CDR3 coding DNA: TGCGCCAGCAGCCAAGGAGCGGACAGCGATACGCAGTATTTT. This sequence encodes CASSQGADSDTQYF.

At least ten counts were recorded for this clone. V and J are TRBV14 and TRBJ2-1, with TRBD1 matching 7 bases. The germline gives CDR1 SGHDN, CDR2 FVKESK. The CDR3 spans 15 residues. The trim removed 5 bases at V and 8 bases at J, leaving 12 bases unmatched. CDR3 bases: TGTGCCAGCAGCTCTGGACAGGCAGACGTCTATGAGCAGTTCTTC. Translation gives CASSSGQADVYEQFF. The variable domain in full, completed from reference TRBV14 and TRBJ2-1, reads EAGVTQFPSHSVIEKGQTVTLRCDPISGHDNLYWYRRVMGKEIKFLLHFVKESKQDESGMPNNRFLAERTGGTYSTLKVQPAELEDSGVYFCASSSGQADVYEQFFGPGTRLTVL.

The DNA for the CDR3 is TGTGCCATCAGTGAGCGGGGCAGGGAAGACGAGCAGTACTTC. This encodes CAISERGREDEQYF. V gene TRBV10-3 combines with J gene TRBJ2-7; D tentatively reads TRBD1 or TRBD2 (5 bases each). The germline V gene has CDR1 ENHRY and CDR2 SYGVKD. The V and J ends lost 2 bases and 5 bases respectively, with 13 bases between them. This CDR3 region has 14 residues.

The chain is built from TRBV28 and TRBJ2-6, with a tentative D call TRBD1 (6 bases). Between the trimmed V and J ends, which lost 3 bases and 5 bases, there was a span of 11 bases. The CDR3 has 15 residues. CDR1 and CDR2 (germline): MDHEN, SYDVKM. DNA for the CDR3: TGTGCCAGCAGTTTCTTACAGGGCAGGGCCAACGTCCTGACTTTC. It specifies CASSFLQGRANVLTF.

V is TRBV28 and J is TRBJ1-3; 7 nucleotides match TRBD1. This CDR3 has 15 amino acids. V lost 6 bases, J lost 0 bases, and 5 bases stayed unmatched. Germline assignment: CDR1 MDHEN and CDR2 SYDVKM. CDR3 nucleotide sequence: TGTGCCAGCAGACGGGACAGCCACTCTGGAAACACCATATATTTT. Its translation is CASRRDSHSGNTIYF.

The rearrangement uses TRBV7-2 and TRBJ2-1; D uncertain. Looked up from germline, CDR1 is SGHTA and CDR2 is FQGNSA. There are 13 residues in the CDR3. Between the trimmed V and J ends, which lost 4 bases and 5 bases, there was a span of 9 bases. The CDR3 is CASSSYKNNEQFF. CDR3 DNA: TGTGCCAGCAGCTCTTACAAGAACAATGAGCAGTTCTTC.

This clone was detected once. Here the CDR3 DNA reads TGTGCCAGCAGTTTAGGTGGGACAGGGGGCATCCACGAGCAGTACTTC. Its protein product is CASSLGGTGGIHEQYF. V is TRBV28 and J is TRBJ2-7; 12 bases line up with TRBD1. Germline CDR1 MDHEN, CDR2 SYDVKM. The trim removed 2 bases at V and 5 bases at J, leaving 7 bases unmatched. The CDR3 totals 16 residues.

This chain uses TRBV2 with TRBJ2-5; D may be TRBD1 (6 bases). The germline V gene has CDR1 SNHLY and CDR2 FYNNEI. Deletions cut 6 bases from V and 2 bases from J, with 16 bases between. This CDR3 has 15 residues. DNA of the CDR3: TGTGCCAGCAGGATACAGGGAGTGGGGCAAGAGACCCAGTACTTC. Its protein product is CASRIQGVGQETQYF.

The V and J genes are TRBV20-1 and TRBJ1-2; tentative D call: TRBD1 (5 bases). V lost 6 bases and J lost 8, with 13 bases in between. Germline CDR1 is DFQATT and CDR2 is SNEGSKA (reference sequence). This CDR3 has 11 amino acids. The CDR3 DNA reads as TGCAGTGCCGGGAGGAGGGACGGCTACACCTTC. Encoded protein: CSAGRRDGYTF.

The rearrangement links TRBV5-1 to TRBJ2-5; tentatively, D is TRBD2 (5 bases). Between the trimmed V and J ends, which lost 4 bases and 4 bases, there was a span of 20 bases. Germline V gene lookup returns CDR1 SGHRS and CDR2 YFSETQ. The CDR3 has 16 amino acids. DNA of the CDR3: TGCGCCAGCAGCCCCGGGGTTCCCCTCGTGGGAGAGACCCAGTACTTC. It codes for CASSPGVPLVGETQYF.

The genes are TRBV5-8 and TRBJ2-3, with no clear D. Between the trimmed V and J ends, which lost 0 bases and 2 bases, there was a span of 10 bases. The CDR3 is 15 residues long. Germline CDR1 and CDR2: SGHTS and YDEGEE. CDR3 residues: CASSLGSDDTDTQYF. The DNA for the CDR3 is TGTGCCAGCAGCTTGGGATCCGACGACACAGATACGCAGTATTTT.